The present TCR beta chain was sequenced within a study of cytomegalovirus exposure and HLA in healthy donors. This clone was recorded once. Primers: 60 Vbeta forward and 13 Jbeta reverse. Assay: immunoSEQ multiplex PCR; the TCRdb copy retains only in-frame clones and omits some. The sample shows tens of thousands of clones, approximately 65% of them seen only once. CDR1 and CDR2 (germline): GTSNPN, SVGIG (reference sequence). The germline V and J ends were trimmed by 2 bases and 4 bases, with 17 bases remaining between them. The CDR3 length is 15 residues. Sequenced material: PBMCs. This clonotype was sampled from a man aged 30 to 45 in good health and CMV-seronegative. This rearrangement joins TRBV30 to TRBJ1-1, with D possibly TRBD1 on 5 matching bases. The CDR3 protein is CAWSLWGGRATEAFF. The CDR3 region has the DNA TGTGCCTGGAGTCTCTGGGGGGGGAGGGCCACTGAAGCTTTCTTT.